The rows below give T cell receptor beta chains drawn from one sample of a study of blood T cell repertoires in COVID-19. This table comes from immunoSEQ multiplex PCR, and its TCRdb copy is limited to in-frame clones, with some not included. The table has about 480,000 clones, around 88% seen once; the top ten hold over 9.5%. The sequenced sample consisted of peripheral blood. All receptors derive from a woman between 50 and 59 years old with COVID-19, enrolled during active disease. Both conserved end residues are trimmed from each CDR3. The order of the fields is V gene, J gene, clone size, CDR3 protein. Clone size is shown for a subset of rows, as once, few, many or a class of expanded clone.

>TRBV3-1/TRBV3-2|TRBJ2-2|.
ASSQETAGPSIGELF
>TRBV12-5|TRBJ1-1|.
ASATSRQGANTEAF
>TRBV27|TRBJ2-1|.
ASSPARLAGSNEQF
>TRBV11-2|TRBJ2-7|once
ASSLGTGGIEQY
>TRBV9|TRBJ2-2|.
ASSGEVDTGELF
>TRBV9|TRBJ1-1|.
ASSPRQGGVTEAF
>TRBV7-9|TRBJ1-2|.
ASSLAEDRLYGYT
>TRBV5-5|TRBJ1-2|.
ASSLQGGLDYGYT
>TRBV6-5|TRBJ1-5|.
ASSRGFGNQPQH
>TRBV10-3|TRBJ1-5|.
AISDSDRASNQPQH
>TRBV5-1|TRBJ1-2|.
ASSKTGDNYGYT
>TRBV6-5|TRBJ2-1|.
ASTTGDRGQNEQF
>TRBV5-4|TRBJ1-2|.
ASSSGQGLYGYT
>TRBV4-1|TRBJ2-1|.
ASSQVRLAGGKNYNEQF
>TRBV25-1|TRBJ2-7|.
ASSPREYEQY
>TRBV4-1|TRBJ2-7|.
ASSSSNRGNEQY
>TRBV7-8|TRBJ1-1|.
ASLPGGGTEAF
>TRBV2|TRBJ1-5|.
ASSYAGTGIHQPQH
>TRBV24-1|TRBJ1-5|.
ATSDLEGRVNQPQH
>TRBV6-5|TRBJ1-2|.
ASTPGGWGYT
>TRBV5-1|TRBJ2-1|.
ASSSIATGGQF
>TRBV18|TRBJ2-7|.
ASSPQTGTGSYEQY
>TRBV6-6|TRBJ2-7|.
ASRDGQGVYEQY
>TRBV11-2|TRBJ1-3|.
ASSFGKFSGNTIY
>TRBV10-1|TRBJ1-1|.
ASSGTESGTEAF
>TRBV5-4|TRBJ2-1|.
ASSPQGGSYNEQF
>TRBV19|TRBJ1-1|.
ASSIDRDSEAF
>TRBV19|TRBJ1-2|.
AIKGGAGISYT
>TRBV12-5|TRBJ1-1|.
ASGQENTEAF
>TRBV7-9|TRBJ2-7|.
ASSPPGQGAGEQY
>TRBV2|TRBJ2-1|.
ASSEGWGGVTYNEQF
>TRBV6-5|TRBJ2-1|.
ASVARSYNEQF
>TRBV6-6|TRBJ1-1|.
ASIEAF
>TRBV6-5|TRBJ2-4|once
ASRGQGKNIQY
>TRBV27|TRBJ2-3|.
ASSLSWGDRTDTQY
>TRBV19|TRBJ2-7|once
ASSFQTGFNSYEQY
>TRBV7-9|TRBJ1-1|.
ASSTHGETEAF
>TRBV6-1|TRBJ2-5|.
ASSEEGLQETQY
>TRBV19|TRBJ1-5|.
ASSMGGGRNQPQH
>TRBV27|TRBJ2-3|.
ASSLLQGIGSTDTQY
>TRBV9|TRBJ1-4|.
ASSTSGQTTNEKLF
>TRBV9|TRBJ2-2|.
ASSYTSGRGELF
>TRBV4-1|TRBJ1-5|once
ASSLQVSNQPQH
>TRBV4-1|TRBJ2-3|few
ASSPRRGSDTQY
>TRBV7-8|TRBJ1-5|.
ASSPFNQPQH
>TRBV27|TRBJ1-2|.
ASSAKGQSWGYT
>TRBV30|TRBJ1-1|.
AWSDRRNTEAF
>TRBV18|TRBJ2-1|.
ASSPLQGLESDEQF
>TRBV5-4|TRBJ2-1|.
ASSLDVGGNVEQF
>TRBV3-1/TRBV3-2|TRBJ2-3|.
ASSPALEGTQY
>TRBV7-3|TRBJ1-2|.
ASSSGQGNYGYT
>TRBV3-1/TRBV3-2|TRBJ2-5|.
ASSQVAAGARETQY
>TRBV6-8|TRBJ2-7|.
ASSYSMPRDRVVEQY
>TRBV28|TRBJ1-4|.
ASNLRRSNEKLF
>TRBV23-1|TRBJ1-5|.
ASSHRDRYNQPQH
>TRBV7-8|TRBJ2-2|.
ASSPPGQASNTGELF
>TRBV27|TRBJ2-5|.
ASSPGTVSPGEETQY
>TRBV6-5|TRBJ2-2|.
ASSSANTGELF
>TRBV24-1|TRBJ1-1|once
ATSDPGTDEAF
>TRBV5-1|TRBJ2-3|.
ASSNTDTQY